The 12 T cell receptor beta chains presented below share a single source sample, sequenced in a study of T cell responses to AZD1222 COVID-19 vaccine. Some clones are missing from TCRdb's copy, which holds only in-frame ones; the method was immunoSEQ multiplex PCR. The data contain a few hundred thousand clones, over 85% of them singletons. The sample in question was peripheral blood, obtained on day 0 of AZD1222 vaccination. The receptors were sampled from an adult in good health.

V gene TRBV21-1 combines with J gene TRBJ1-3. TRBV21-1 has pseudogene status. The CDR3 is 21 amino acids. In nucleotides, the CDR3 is TGTGCCAGCAGCAAACCCCCGGGACTCCTCGAATCCTCCCCCTCTGGAAACACCATATATTTT. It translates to CASSKPPGLLESSPSGNTIYF.

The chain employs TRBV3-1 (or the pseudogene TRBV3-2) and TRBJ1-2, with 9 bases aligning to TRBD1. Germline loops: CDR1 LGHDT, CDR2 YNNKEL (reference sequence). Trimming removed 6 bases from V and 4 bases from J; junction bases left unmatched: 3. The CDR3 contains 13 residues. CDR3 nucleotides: TGTGCCAGCAGTCTACAGGGGGCCTATGGCTACACCTTC. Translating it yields CASSLQGAYGYTF.

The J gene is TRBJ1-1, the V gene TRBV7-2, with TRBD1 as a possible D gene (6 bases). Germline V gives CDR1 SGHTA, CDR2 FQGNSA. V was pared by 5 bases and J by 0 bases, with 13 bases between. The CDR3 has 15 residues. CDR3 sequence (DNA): TGTGCCAGCAGCCTACAGGGTCCCATGAACACTGAAGCTTTCTTT. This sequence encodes CASSLQGPMNTEAFF.

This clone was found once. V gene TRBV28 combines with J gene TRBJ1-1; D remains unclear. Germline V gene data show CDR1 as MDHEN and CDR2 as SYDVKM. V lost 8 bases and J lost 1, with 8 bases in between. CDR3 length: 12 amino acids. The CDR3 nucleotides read TGTGCCAGCGGAGTAAGGAACACTGAAGCTTTCTTT. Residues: CASGVRNTEAFF.

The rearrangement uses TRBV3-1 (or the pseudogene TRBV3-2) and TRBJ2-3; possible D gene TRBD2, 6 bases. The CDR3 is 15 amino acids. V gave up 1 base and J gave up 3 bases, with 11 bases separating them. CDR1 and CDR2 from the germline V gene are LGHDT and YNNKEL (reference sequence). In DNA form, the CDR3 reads TGTGCCAGCAGCCAAGGTAGCGGAAGGACAGATACGCAGTATTTT. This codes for CASSQGSGRTDTQYF.

The CDR3 is CATSDNRDPAGEKLFF. The DNA for the CDR3 is TGTGCCACCAGTGATAACCGGGACCCTGCGGGTGAAAAACTGTTTTTT. This chain uses TRBV24-1 with TRBJ1-4; D is possibly TRBD1 (5 bases). Per the germline V gene, CDR1 is KGHDR and CDR2 is SFDVKD. The CDR3 is 16 amino acids. Trimming left V 3 bases short and J 7 bases short, with 17 bases between.

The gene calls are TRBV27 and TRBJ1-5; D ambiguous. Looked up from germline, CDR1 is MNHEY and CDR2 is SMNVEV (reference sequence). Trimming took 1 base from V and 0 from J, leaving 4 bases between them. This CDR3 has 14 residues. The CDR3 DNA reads TGTGCCAGCAGTTTATATGGTAGCAATCAGCCCCAGCATTTT. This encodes CASSLYGSNQPQHF.

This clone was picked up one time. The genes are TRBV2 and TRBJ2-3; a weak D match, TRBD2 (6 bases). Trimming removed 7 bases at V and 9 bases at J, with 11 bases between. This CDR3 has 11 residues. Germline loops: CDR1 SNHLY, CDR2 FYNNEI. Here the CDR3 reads CASKEGRTQYF. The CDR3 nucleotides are TGTGCCAGCAAGGAGGGGAGAACGCAGTATTTT. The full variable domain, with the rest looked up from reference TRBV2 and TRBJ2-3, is EPEVTQTPSHQVTQMGQEVILRCVPISNHLYFYWYRQILGQKVEFLVSFYNNEISEKSEIFDDQFSVERPDGSNFTLKIRSTKLEDSAMYFCASKEGRTQYFGPGTRLTVL.

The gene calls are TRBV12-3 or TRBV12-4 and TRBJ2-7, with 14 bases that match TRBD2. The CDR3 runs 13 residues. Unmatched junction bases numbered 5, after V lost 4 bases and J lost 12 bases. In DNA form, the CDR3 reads TGTGCCAGCAGTTCCGGGACTAGCGGGAGTACGTACTTC. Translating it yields CASSSGTSGSTYF.

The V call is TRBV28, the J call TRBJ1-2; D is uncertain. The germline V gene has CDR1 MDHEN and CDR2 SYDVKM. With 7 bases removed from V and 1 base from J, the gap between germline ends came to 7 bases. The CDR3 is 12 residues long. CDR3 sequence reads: CASIGRNYGYTF. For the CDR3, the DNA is TGTGCCAGCATCGGGCGTAACTATGGCTACACCTTC.

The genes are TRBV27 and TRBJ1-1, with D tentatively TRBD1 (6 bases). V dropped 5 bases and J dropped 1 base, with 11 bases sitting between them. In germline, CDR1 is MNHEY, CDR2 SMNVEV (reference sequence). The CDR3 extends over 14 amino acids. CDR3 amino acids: CASSRGTRNTEAFF. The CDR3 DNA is TGTGCCAGCAGTCGTGGGACAAGGAACACTGAAGCTTTCTTT.

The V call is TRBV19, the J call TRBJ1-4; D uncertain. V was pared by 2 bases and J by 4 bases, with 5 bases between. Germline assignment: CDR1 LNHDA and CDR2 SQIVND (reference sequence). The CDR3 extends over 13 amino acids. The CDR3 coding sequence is TGTGCCAGTAGTATAACGGGTAATGAAAAACTGTTTTTT. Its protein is CASSITGNEKLFF.